This TCR beta chain appears in the sequencing data of a study of blood T cell repertoires in COVID-19. About the study: T cells, B-cell-depleted T cells, or PBMCs provided the cDNA or gDNA that served as material.

This clone was picked up one time. The CDR3 is made up of 15 amino acids. Germline CDR1 and CDR2: WNHNN and SYGVQD (reference sequence). V gave up 8 bases and J gave up 1 base; unmatched junction bases: 6. TCRdb keeps only in-frame clones here, not all; method: immunoSEQ multiplex PCR. This table has fewer than 250,000 clones, 80% appearing once. Sequenced sample: PBMCs or T cells enriched from blood (not recorded which). This clonotype was sampled from a woman aged 35 to 49 with acute COVID-19. The V call is TRBV10-1, the J call TRBJ2-5; 11 bases align to TRBD1. CDR3 in amino acids: CASSSGTGGQETQYF. As DNA, the CDR3 is TGCGCCAGCTCATCCGGGACAGGGGGCCAAGAGACCCAGTACTTC.